These 7 T cell receptor beta chains originate from one sample sequenced in a study of blood T cell repertoires in COVID-19. Profiling relied on immunoSEQ multiplex PCR, and the TCRdb table lists in-frame clones only, not all of them. The sample carries around 100,000 clones, 85% recorded once. Material: peripheral blood. These receptors all stem from a human donor in a cohort sampled during active COVID-19.

The chain links TRBV11-2 to TRBJ2-3; D is perhaps TRBD1 (5 bases). Germline V gene data show CDR1 as SGHAT and CDR2 as FQNNGV. Trimming cost V 5 bases and J 0 bases, with 12 bases left between them. The CDR3 extends over 15 amino acids. The CDR3: CASSKTTVSTDTQYF. DNA of the CDR3: TGTGCCAGCAGCAAAACGACAGTGAGCACAGATACGCAGTATTTT.

The chain recombines TRBV7-2 with TRBJ2-1; tentative D call: TRBD2 (6 bases). The germline V gene encodes CDR1 SGHTA and CDR2 FQGNSA. V lost 6 bases, J lost 5 bases, and 20 bases lay in between. The CDR3 runs 16 residues. This chain's CDR3 is CASRFSGASQNNEQFF. CDR3 in DNA: TGTGCCAGCAGGTTTAGCGGAGCCTCCCAGAACAATGAGCAGTTCTTC. The full variable domain, in which reference TRBV7-2 and TRBJ2-1 provide the parts outside the CDR3, is GAGVSQSPSNKVTEKGKDVELRCDPISGHTALYWYRQSLGQGLEFLIYFQGNSAPDKSGLPSDRFSAERTGGSVSTLTIQRTQQEDSAVYLCASRFSGASQNNEQFFGPGTRLTVL.

V is TRBV27 and J is TRBJ2-7; TRBD2 agrees at 13 bases. The CDR3 has 16 amino acids. Germline V CDR1 and CDR2: MNHEY, SMNVEV (reference sequence). Losses at the gene ends were 3 bases for V and 7 bases for J; bases not matched to a gene: 9. DNA for the CDR3: TGTGCCAGCAGTTTGGGGGGGACTAGCGGGGCGCGAGAGCAGTACTTC. It yields the protein CASSLGGTSGAREQYF.

J is TRBJ2-2 and V is TRBV27; possible D gene TRBD2, 6 bases. This CDR3 contains 17 residues. Deletions cut 3 bases from V and 0 bases from J, with 14 bases between. Germline V lookup: CDR1 MNHEY, CDR2 SMNVEV (reference sequence). The DNA of the CDR3 is TGTGCCAGCAGTTTCCCTAGGGGCGGGGCGAACACCGGGGAGCTGTTTTTT. Amino acids: CASSFPRGGANTGELFF.

The chain links TRBV5-1 to TRBJ1-4, with D uncertain. CDR3 length: 15 residues. Germline V gene sequence: CDR1 SGHRS, CDR2 YFSETQ. V lost 0 bases, J lost 5 bases, and 11 bases lay in between. This CDR3 is CASSLEAGKNEKLFF. The CDR3 coding sequence is TGCGCCAGCAGCTTGGAGGCGGGGAAGAATGAAAAACTGTTTTTT.

This clone came up a few times. The chain couples TRBV7-2 to TRBJ2-7; D might be TRBD1 (5 bases). The CDR3 has 13 amino acids. Trimming stripped 5 bases from V and 3 bases from J, with 11 bases between. Per germline, CDR1 SGHTA and CDR2 FQGNSA. The CDR3 nucleotides read TGTGCCAGCAGCCGGACAAACGACTACGAGCAGTACTTC. Translating gives CASSRTNDYEQYF.

This chain links TRBV18 with TRBJ1-4; unclear D gene. The germline V gene encodes CDR1 KGHSH and CDR2 LQKENI. Trimming shortened V by 6 bases and J by 5 bases, and 16 bases separated the two germline ends. The CDR3 consists of 15 residues. CDR3 loop: CASSLQEVGNEKLFF. The CDR3, as DNA: TGTGCCAGCTCGCTTCAGGAGGTCGGAAATGAAAAACTGTTTTTT.